This TCR beta chain came from a study of response to subunit inactivated influenza vaccine. From the RT-PCR reads, TCRdb called clonotypes with MiXCR, one entry per CDR3 protein. The table includes around 650,000 distinct CDR3 sequences, approximately 15% detected once. Study-wide results and limits: It was the authors' suggestion that each seasonal influenza vaccination recruits few new T cells.

Concerning this clonotype: Antigen: not known.

CDR3 length: 16 residues. CDR1 is KGHSH, CDR2 LQKENI, per germline. J lost 4 bases, V lost 3 bases, and 9 bases had no gene match. Source: PBMCs from blood, taken 11 to 12 days after vaccination. The clonotype was recovered from a man aged 50 to 59 who received an inactivated influenza vaccine. This chain connects TRBV18 to TRBJ2-7; 10 bases agree with TRBD2. The CDR3 DNA is TGTGCCAGCTCACCCCCCGAAGCGGGAGGGCGATACGAGCAGTACTTC. It codes for CASSPPEAGGRYEQYF.